Given below is one T cell receptor beta chain in context. V was pared by 1 base and J by 7 bases, with 8 bases between. Germline loops: CDR1 SGHVS, CDR2 FQNEAQ. There are 14 residues in the CDR3. The data were taken from a study of blood T cell repertoires in COVID-19. The overall study: Sample material is recorded as cDNA or gDNA derived from T cells, B-cell-depleted T cells, or PBMCs.

Original analysis: Quantification of nucleated cells was approximated via reference gene primer amplification. Sequencing was performed with immunoSEQ multiplex PCR; in TCRdb, only in-frame clones are kept and a portion is missing. V, J and clone size were drawn from that table, and D and trimming were deduced from the DNA. The repertoire has around 200,000 clones, approximately 92% of them found once; the top ten carry roughly 2.4%. The chain combines TRBV7-8 with TRBJ1-6, with D possibly TRBD1 on 5 matching bases. The sample was PBMCs or T cells enriched from blood (not recorded which). The sequence was collected from a woman aged 40 to 50 with acute COVID-19. The CDR3 here is CASSLGGLNSPLHF. In DNA, the CDR3 is TGTGCCAGCAGCTTAGGGGGCTTAAATTCACCCCTCCACTTT.